The 14 T cell receptor beta chains below all came from one sample that was sequenced in a study of human T cells and chemical hapten exposure. It was unfractionated whole blood from which total RNA was extracted. In TCRdb, the 5' RACE reads were re-called with MiXCR into one record per CDR3 protein. Altogether fewer than 150,000 distinct CDR3 sequences are present, approximately 20% being singletons, with the ten largest covering about 3%. The origin of the receptors is a human donor in good health.

The table lists this clonotype with many counts. The gene calls are TRBV28 and TRBJ2-3; D unresolved. Between the trimmed V and J ends, which lost 3 bases and 1 base, there was a span of 11 bases. Germline V gene sequence: CDR1 MDHEN, CDR2 SYDVKM. The CDR3 sequence is 15 residues long. The chain's CDR3 is CASSFNGRGTDTQYF. In DNA, the CDR3 is TGTGCCAGCAGTTTCAATGGCCGGGGCACAGATACGCAGTATTTT.

This chain uses TRBV11-2 with TRBJ1-6, with D possibly TRBD1 on 5 matching bases. The CDR3 runs to 14 residues. Trimming took off 2 bases at V and 6 bases at J, with 8 bases between the two ends. Germline assignment: CDR1 SGHAT and CDR2 FQNNGV. For the CDR3, the DNA is TGTGCCAGCAGCTTATGGGGGTTTAATTCACCCCTCCACTTT. It codes for CASSLWGFNSPLHF.

This clonotype was seen a handful of times. V usage is TRBV6-5 and J usage is TRBJ2-3, with a tentative D call TRBD1 (6 bases). CDR3 length: 15 amino acids. Trimming pared 6 bases from V and 3 bases from J, leaving 16 bases between. Germline CDR1 MNHEY, CDR2 SVGAGI. CDR3 sequence reads: CASRITGHGTDTQYF. DNA for the CDR3: TGTGCCAGCAGAATCACAGGGCACGGGACAGATACGCAGTATTTT.

The table lists this clonotype with a few counts. The genes are TRBV3-1 and TRBJ2-1, with D tentatively TRBD2 (5 bases). Trimming pared 5 bases from V and 8 bases from J, leaving 13 bases between. This CDR3 region has 13 residues. Germline values: CDR1 LGHDT, CDR2 YNNKEL (reference sequence). CDR3 sequence: CASSEVLAYEQFF. Written as DNA, the CDR3 is TGTGCCAGCAGCGAGGTGCTAGCATATGAGCAGTTCTTC.

This clonotype has more than one count but fewer than ten. V and J are TRBV23-1 and TRBJ2-1; D might be TRBD1 (6 bases). TRBV23-1 has ORF status, its function being uncertain. This CDR3 is built from 13 residues. Between the trimmed V and J ends, which lost 8 bases and 0 bases, there was a span of 8 bases. DNA of the CDR3: TGCGCCAGCGGGGGCGTCTCCTACAATGAGCAGTTCTTC. It is translated as CASGGVSYNEQFF.

This clonotype has only a few counts. The J gene is TRBJ1-2, the V gene TRBV19; 10 positions match TRBD1. The CDR3 spans 16 residues. The ends lost 6 bases at V and 4 bases at J; junction bases unmatched: 11. Per the germline V gene, CDR1 is LNHDA and CDR2 is SQIVND (reference sequence). The DNA of the CDR3 is TGTGCCAGTAGAAATACCGGGACAGGGGAAGGCTATGGCTACACCTTC. It encodes CASRNTGTGEGYGYTF. The variable domain in full, with the rest retrieved from reference TRBV19 and TRBJ1-2, is DGGITQSPKYLFRKEGQNVTLSCEQNLNHDAMYWYRQDPGQGLRLIYYSQIVNDFQKGDIAEGYSVSREKKESFPLTVTSAQKNPTAFYLCASRNTGTGEGYGYTFGSGTRLTVV.

In this sample, this clonotype turned up many times. The chain recombines TRBV29-1 with TRBJ2-7; 9 positions agree with TRBD1. V shed 4 bases and J 2 bases; nucleotides not matched to a gene: 3. The germline V gene encodes CDR1 SQVTM and CDR2 ANQGSEA. The CDR3 is made up of 13 amino acids. The CDR3 DNA reads as TGCAGCGTTGGGGGACAGGGTCCCTACGAGCAGTACTTC. Amino acids: CSVGGQGPYEQYF.

The chain links TRBV20-1 to TRBJ2-1; D possibly corresponds to TRBD2 (6 bases). This CDR3 spans 17 amino acids. Germline V lookup: CDR1 DFQATT, CDR2 SNEGSKA (reference sequence). Trimming removed 6 bases from V and 7 bases from J, with 28 bases in between. The CDR3 nucleotides read TGCAGTGCCTCCTCGACGGGACGGCGCCGACTAGGGAATGAGCAGTTCTTC. This codes for CSASSTGRRRLGNEQFF.

The gene calls are TRBV30 and TRBJ1-4; a possible D gene is TRBD1 (5 bases). Trimming left V 5 bases short and J 9 bases short, with 10 bases between. CDR1 GTSNPN and CDR2 SVGIG come from the germline V gene (reference sequence). This CDR3 comprises 11 residues. CDR3 region: CAWSGTKKLFF. Here the CDR3 DNA reads TGTGCCTGGTCCGGGACGAAAAAACTGTTTTTT.

A few counts support this clonotype. This chain joins TRBV29-1 and TRBJ2-3; D could derive from TRBD1 or TRBD2 (6 bases each). The CDR3 runs 14 residues. The V gene lost 7 bases and the J gene lost 0 bases, with 14 bases spanning the gap. CDR1 and CDR2 from the germline V gene are SQVTM and ANQGSEA. Here the CDR3 DNA reads TGCAGCGCCCGGAGGGGGGCAAGCACAGATACGCAGTATTTT. It yields the protein CSARRGASTDTQYF.

This rearrangement joins TRBV7-9 to TRBJ2-7; D gene unclear. Trimming shortened V by 5 bases and J by 0 bases, and 17 bases separated the two germline ends. CDR1 and CDR2 (germline): SEHNR, FQNEAQ (reference sequence). There are 16 residues in the CDR3. CDR3 in amino acids: CASSPFMRQSSYEQYF. The CDR3 DNA sequence: TGTGCCAGCAGCCCATTTATGCGGCAAAGCTCCTACGAGCAGTACTTC.

This clonotype was picked up a small number of times. V and J are TRBV12-3 or TRBV12-4 and TRBJ1-2; TRBD1 agrees at 12 bases. The CDR3 is 15 residues long. With V trimmed by 2 bases and J by 8 bases, 6 bases remained unmatched. The CDR3 DNA is TGTGCCAGCAGTTTACCGGGACAGGGGGCAAGAGGCTACACCTTC. Its translation is CASSLPGQGARGYTF.

The V call is TRBV6-5, the J call TRBJ2-1; 8 nucleotides align to TRBD2. V shed 6 bases, J shed 5 bases, and the junction held 15 bases outside the gene matches. Germline loops: CDR1 MNHEY, CDR2 SVGAGI. The CDR3 loop spans 17 amino acids. The CDR3 sequence: CASRNPPSGSPNNEQFF. The CDR3 DNA reads TGTGCCAGCAGGAACCCTCCGAGCGGGAGTCCTAACAATGAGCAGTTCTTC.

At least ten counts were recorded for this clonotype. The chain recombines TRBV12-3 or TRBV12-4 with TRBJ1-1; a weak D match, TRBD1 (5 bases). The V end lost 8 bases, the J end lost 1 base, and 20 bases lay between the germline ends. The CDR3 is made up of 16 amino acids. The CDR3 DNA is TGTGCCAGCGTCAGGGTACTTCCCCGGGGGAACACTGAAGCTTTCTTT. This sequence encodes CASVRVLPRGNTEAFF.